This TCR beta chain was found in a study of T cell repertoires in aging, cancer and after chemotherapy. Background on the study: Patients with glioblastoma brain tumors were sampled before and after temozolomide-based therapy.

The V gene lost 0 bases and the J gene lost 0 bases, with 9 bases spanning the gap. CDR1 and CDR2 (germline): SGHRS, YFSETQ. The CDR3 totals 16 residues. This clonotype has just one count. What it recognizes is unknown. Rearranged V-D-J TRB sequences were amplified with a mixed TRB-A/B primer pool. TCRdb recomputed calls from the multiplex PCR reads with MiXCR, one row per CDR3 protein. The sample has some 19,000 distinct CDR3 sequences, roughly 37% seen once. Findings and caveats of the study: Age-matched healthy donors had significantly more diverse, less clonal blood TCR repertoires than untreated cancer patients. In each cancer cohort, median generation probability increased across chemotherapy, suggesting thymic output rebounded. In healthy donors, age-related TCR diversity loss mainly reflected lost richness.

Amplification of TCR beta used genomic DNA extracted from peripheral blood. This sequence joins TRBV5-1 and TRBJ1-4; no firm D call. This clonotype was obtained from a human donor with a solid tumor. Sequenced input: blood. The CDR3 loop reads CASSLGTLATNEKLFF. The CDR3 DNA is TGCGCCAGCAGCTTGGGGACCCTCGCAACTAATGAAAAACTGTTTTTT.